These 31 T cell receptor beta chains were all obtained from the same sample, sequenced in a study of blood T cell repertoires in COVID-19. Only in-frame clones appear in the TCRdb table, and some are missing; sequencing was by immunoSEQ multiplex PCR. The repertoire holds a few hundred thousand clones, with over 80% as singletons. Sequenced material: peripheral blood. These receptors were collected from a woman in her thirties or forties who had recovered from COVID-19.

V gene TRBV14 combines with J gene TRBJ2-2; D is unresolved. Germline V gene lookup returns CDR1 SGHDN and CDR2 FVKESK. The CDR3 extends over 13 amino acids. V was trimmed by 3 bases and J by 4 bases, leaving 6 bases between them. CDR3 sequence reads: CASSHDITGELFF. CDR3 nucleotide sequence: TGTGCCAGCAGCCATGACATCACCGGGGAGCTGTTTTTT.

The rearrangement uses TRBV28 and TRBJ1-5; 7 bases line up with TRBD1. V lost 3 bases, J lost 2 bases, and 1 base stayed unmatched. The CDR3 extends over 14 amino acids. CDR1 MDHEN and CDR2 SYDVKM come from the germline V gene. CDR3 nucleotide sequence: TGTGCCAGCAGTTTCACAGGGGGCAATCAGCCCCAGCATTTT. The encoded protein is CASSFTGGNQPQHF.

The genes are TRBV28 and TRBJ2-1; 12 positions agree with TRBD2. Trimming took 0 bases from V and 6 from J; bases not matched to a gene: 6. CDR3 size: 17 residues. CDR1 and CDR2 (germline): MDHEN, SYDVKM. CDR3 sequence (DNA): TGTGCCAGCAGTTTATGGGCTAGCGGGGGGGCTTCCAATGAGCAGTTCTTC. As protein: CASSLWASGGASNEQFF.

This CDR3 reads CASSRGQGAGGELFF. The CDR3 DNA reads TGTGCCAGCAGCCGGGGACAGGGGGCTGGCGGGGAGCTGTTTTTT. The chain has TRBV3-1 (or the pseudogene TRBV3-2) and TRBJ2-2, with 12 bases aligning to TRBD1. Trimming removed 4 bases from V and 7 bases from J; junction bases left unmatched: 4. The CDR3 length is 15 residues. Per germline, CDR1 LGHDT and CDR2 YNNKEL (reference sequence).

The V and J genes are TRBV11-3 and TRBJ2-5; TRBD2 is a possible D gene (7 bases). Looked up from germline, CDR1 is SGHNT and CDR2 is YENEEA. The CDR3 sequence is 14 residues long. Trimming shortened V by 5 bases and J by 5 bases, and 15 bases separated the two germline ends. The DNA for the CDR3 is TGTGCCAGCAGCGGGGGGCAGGGAGGGGAGACCCAGTACTTC. Translated, it gives CASSGGQGGETQYF.

This chain joins TRBV28 and TRBJ1-2; 9 nucleotides line up with TRBD1. In germline, CDR1 is MDHEN, CDR2 SYDVKM. V lost 5 bases to trimming and J lost 4 bases; unmatched junction nucleotides: 8. The CDR3 runs 15 residues. The CDR3 nucleotides read TGTGCCAGCAGTAAACCGGGACAGGGTTTCTATGGCTACACCTTC. Its translation: CASSKPGQGFYGYTF.

The V call is TRBV10-1, the J call TRBJ2-7; D is undetermined. The length of the CDR3 is 11 residues. In germline, CDR1 is WNHNN, CDR2 SYGVQD (reference sequence). V was clipped by 4 bases and J by 1 base, with 2 bases between them. CDR3 bases: TGCGCCAGCAGTGCATCCTACGAGCAGTACTTC. This gives the protein CASSASYEQYF.

The count of this clone is one. The chain has TRBV12-3 or TRBV12-4 and TRBJ2-3; no clear D. This CDR3 is 13 amino acids long. V dropped 3 bases and J dropped 1 base, with 5 bases sitting between them. CDR3 protein: CASSFGGTDTQYF. CDR3 sequence (DNA): TGTGCCAGCAGTTTCGGAGGCACAGATACGCAGTATTTT.

The rearrangement joins TRBV2 to TRBJ2-1, with D perhaps matching TRBD1 (5 bases). V lost 9 bases and J 10 bases, leaving 10 bases between the germline ends. The CDR3 is 10 amino acids. CDR1 and CDR2 (germline): SNHLY, FYNNEI. The chain's CDR3 is CASKPGEQFF. CDR3 nucleotides: TGTGCCAGTAAACCAGGGGAGCAGTTCTTC.

This chain connects TRBV2 to TRBJ2-3; TRBD2 might be the D (5 bases). The germline CDR1 and CDR2 sequences are SNHLY and FYNNEI. V was cut by 6 bases and J by 2 bases, with 12 bases left in between. CDR3 size: 14 residues. DNA for the CDR3: TGTGCCAGCAGCGCCATAGGACTCACAGATACGCAGTATTTT. It translates to CASSAIGLTDTQYF.

This clone appeared a few times. The chain has TRBV3-1 (or the pseudogene TRBV3-2) and TRBJ1-1; D remains ambiguous. V dropped 0 bases and J dropped 9 bases, with 14 bases sitting between them. The V gene's germline CDR1 is LGHDT and CDR2 YNNKEL (reference sequence). CDR3 length: 14 residues. The CDR3 nucleotides read TGTGCCAGCAGCCAAGAGTACGTGGACGGGAAAGCTTTCTTT. This sequence encodes CASSQEYVDGKAFF.

This chain joins TRBV5-1 and TRBJ1-4; possible D gene TRBD1, 6 bases. Germline CDR1 SGHRS, CDR2 YFSETQ. The germline V and J ends were trimmed by 7 bases and 3 bases, with 13 bases remaining between them. The CDR3 runs to 14 residues. CDR3 sequence (DNA): TGCGCCAGCGGCCGGGGGGCATCTAATGAAAAACTGTTTTTT. It translates to CASGRGASNEKLFF.

This rearrangement joins TRBV3-1 (or the pseudogene TRBV3-2) to TRBJ2-7; 9 bases are a match to TRBD2. The CDR3 length is 16 residues. CDR1 is LGHDT, CDR2 YNNKEL, per germline (reference sequence). Trimming at V came to 5 bases and at J to 13 bases, leaving 21 bases not matched to a gene. CDR3 amino acids: CASSSTFGAGGPPPYF. In DNA form, the CDR3 reads TGTGCCAGCAGCTCCACCTTTGGAGCGGGGGGCCCACCCCCCTACTTC.

The gene calls are TRBV7-9 and TRBJ1-2; possible D gene TRBD1, 5 bases. Germline V gives CDR1 SEHNR, CDR2 FQNEAQ (reference sequence). V was pared by 3 bases and J by 1 base, with 12 bases between. The CDR3 is 15 residues long. The CDR3 is CASSLSQGLNYGYTF. The CDR3 nucleotides read TGTGCCAGCAGCTTGTCTCAGGGACTTAACTATGGCTACACCTTC.

The chain couples TRBV11-2 to TRBJ1-2; perhaps TRBD1 as D (5 bases). In germline, CDR1 is SGHAT, CDR2 FQNNGV. Trimming took off 4 bases at V and 9 bases at J, with 15 bases between the two ends. CDR3 size: 13 residues. CDR3 residues: CASSSVWGGSYTF. The CDR3 region has the DNA TGTGCCAGCAGCTCCGTCTGGGGGGGGAGCTACACCTTC.

The chain couples TRBV5-1 to TRBJ1-1, with a tentative D call TRBD1 (5 bases). The V and J ends lost 5 bases and 6 bases respectively, with 17 bases between them. The CDR3 totals 14 residues. Germline CDR1 SGHRS, CDR2 YFSETQ. The DNA of the CDR3 is TGCGCCAGCAGTGACAGCGGGGGTGGATCTGAAGCTTTCTTT. Translation gives CASSDSGGGSEAFF.

This chain uses TRBV5-4 with TRBJ1-4; D unclear. CDR3 length equals 14 residues. Germline assignment: CDR1 SGHNT and CDR2 YYREEE (reference sequence). Trimming took 1 base from V and 8 from J, leaving 12 bases between them. As DNA, the CDR3 is TGTGCCAGCAGCTTGTGGCAGGTCCCCGAAAAACTGTTTTTT. Its translation: CASSLWQVPEKLFF.

The chain recombines TRBV5-4 with TRBJ2-1, with 10 bases lining up with TRBD2. The CDR3 length is 15 residues. The germline V gene has CDR1 SGHNT and CDR2 YYREEE (reference sequence). V dropped 0 bases and J dropped 5; count of bases not matched to a gene: 2. The CDR3 loop reads CASSLVAGGNNEQFF. Here the CDR3 DNA reads TGTGCCAGCAGCTTGGTAGCGGGGGGCAACAATGAGCAGTTCTTC.

V usage is TRBV28 and J usage is TRBJ1-4; 8 bases are shared with TRBD1. With 6 bases clipped from V and 4 bases from J, the junction kept 13 bases outside the gene matches. This CDR3 comprises 17 residues. Looked up from germline, CDR1 is MDHEN and CDR2 is SYDVKM. In nucleotides, the CDR3 is TGTGCCAGCAGGACTGGACAGGGCAAGGGGTTTAATGAAAAACTGTTTTTT. Its protein product is CASRTGQGKGFNEKLFF.

The chain links TRBV2 to TRBJ1-1; 9 nucleotides line up with TRBD1. The V and J ends lost 2 bases and 3 bases, in that order; junction bases with no gene match: 4. Germline V gene sequence: CDR1 SNHLY, CDR2 FYNNEI. CDR3 size: 15 residues. The CDR3 region is CASSETGQGHTEAFF. The CDR3 nucleotides are TGTGCCAGCAGTGAAACGGGACAGGGTCACACTGAAGCTTTCTTT.

This chain connects TRBV6-4 to TRBJ2-6; a weak D match, TRBD1 (5 bases). The CDR3 length is 16 residues. Germline V gives CDR1 MRHNA, CDR2 SNTAGT. Trimming removed 0 bases from V and 0 bases from J, with 6 bases in between. CDR3 DNA sequence: TGTGCCAGCAGTGACTCACAGGTCTCTGGGGCCAACGTCCTGACTTTC. This encodes CASSDSQVSGANVLTF.

The chain recombines TRBV6-5 with TRBJ2-2; 12 positions agree with TRBD1. Per the germline V gene, CDR1 is MNHEY and CDR2 is SVGAGI. Germline trimming cut 6 bases from V and 3 bases from J; bases unmatched to any gene: 2. This CDR3 is built from 15 residues. The CDR3 nucleotides read TGTGCCAGCAGGGGACAGGGGGCCGACACCGGGGAGCTGTTTTTT. It encodes CASRGQGADTGELFF.

The CDR3 DNA reads as TGTGCCAGCAGCTGGGGCAGTCCCGGCGAGCAGTTCTTC. Protein product: CASSWGSPGEQFF. This sequence joins TRBV5-6 and TRBJ2-1, with a tentative D call TRBD1 (5 bases). Looked up from germline, CDR1 is SGHDT and CDR2 is YYEEEE. Trimming pared 3 bases from V and 10 bases from J, leaving 14 bases between. This CDR3 has 13 residues.

The genes are TRBV5-5 and TRBJ1-4; 8 positions match TRBD1. CDR1 is SGHKS, CDR2 YYEKEE, per germline (reference sequence). The CDR3 runs to 15 residues. The trim removed 1 base at V and 8 bases at J, leaving 7 bases unmatched. The CDR3 DNA reads as TGTGCCAGCAGCTTGTTGACAGGGGCAGGGGAAAAACTGTTTTTT. Its protein is CASSLLTGAGEKLFF. Supplemented by reference TRBV5-5 and TRBJ1-4, the full variable domain reads DAGVTQSPTHLIKTRGQQVTLRCSPISGHKSVSWYQQVLGQGPQFIFQYYEKEERGRGNFPDRFSARQFPNYSSELNVNALLLGDSALYLCASSLLTGAGEKLFFGSGTQLSVL.

The chain joins TRBV11-3 to TRBJ2-1, with D unclear. The CDR3 is 12 amino acids. Germline CDR1 and CDR2: SGHNT and YENEEA. V lost 1 base, J lost 9 bases, and 7 bases lay in between. The CDR3 DNA reads TGTGCCAGCAGCTTAGCCGGCGGTGAGCAGTTCTTC. It is translated as CASSLAGGEQFF.

The DNA of the CDR3 is TGTGCCAGCAGCTTACGGGAAACTAGCACAGATACGCAGTATTTT. Its protein is CASSLRETSTDTQYF. The chain combines TRBV7-9 with TRBJ2-3; tentative D call: TRBD2 (5 bases). The V gene lost 2 bases and the J gene lost 0 bases, with 9 bases spanning the gap. The CDR3 sequence is 15 residues long. Germline assignment: CDR1 SEHNR and CDR2 FQNEAQ (reference sequence).

The chain links TRBV5-1 to TRBJ2-1, with 9 bases identical to TRBD1. Trimming cost V 4 bases and J 8 bases; bases outside gene matches: 7. Germline V gene data show CDR1 as SGHRS and CDR2 as YFSETQ. This CDR3 spans 14 amino acids. CDR3 region: CASSEGTGSDEQFF. CDR3 coding DNA: TGCGCCAGCAGCGAAGGGACAGGGTCGGATGAGCAGTTCTTC.

The V gene is TRBV24-1, the J gene TRBJ1-6; D unclear. Per germline, CDR1 KGHDR and CDR2 SFDVKD. The CDR3 is 14 amino acids. V lost 4 bases and J 3 bases, leaving 6 bases between the germline ends. The CDR3 nucleotides read TGTGCCACCAGTGAGGCAGGCTATAATTCACCCCTCCACTTT. Amino acid sequence: CATSEAGYNSPLHF.

V usage is TRBV28 and J usage is TRBJ1-5, with D tentatively TRBD1 (6 bases). Germline V lookup: CDR1 MDHEN, CDR2 SYDVKM. V was pared by 6 bases and J by 6 bases, with 12 bases between. The CDR3 is 13 residues long. CDR3 amino acids: CASRQGNGQPQHF. The CDR3 nucleotides read TGTGCCAGCAGGCAGGGGAACGGTCAGCCCCAGCATTTT.

The chain recombines TRBV3-1 (or the pseudogene TRBV3-2) with TRBJ1-3; a weak D match, TRBD1 (6 bases). The CDR3 contains 18 residues. Germline assignment: CDR1 LGHDT and CDR2 YNNKEL (reference sequence). Deletions cut 4 bases from V and 0 bases from J, with 19 bases between. The CDR3 DNA sequence: TGTGCCAGCAGCCGCTCGACAGGCAGGTTTGGCTCTGGAAACACCATATATTTT. Translation gives CASSRSTGRFGSGNTIYF.

The chain joins TRBV30 to TRBJ2-3, with 10 positions matching TRBD2. The CDR3 runs 15 residues. Germline values: CDR1 GTSNPN, CDR2 SVGIG (reference sequence). The ends lost 1 base at V and 1 base at J; junction bases unmatched: 2. CDR3 nucleotide sequence: TGTGCCTGGAGTGGTCTAGCGGGAGGCACAGATACGCAGTATTTT. Translation gives CAWSGLAGGTDTQYF.